This passage covers 32 T cell receptor beta chains from one sample sequenced in a study of blood T cell repertoires in COVID-19. Produced via immunoSEQ multiplex PCR; TCRdb's table is partial and in-frame only. The sample has about 86,000 clones; about four fifths are singletons. Sample: peripheral blood. These receptor sequences come from a woman of 80 years or more with acute or convalescent COVID-19.

The chain couples TRBV19 to TRBJ2-7, with D perhaps matching TRBD2 (5 bases). The CDR3 sequence is 14 residues long. Trimming cost V 1 base and J 5 bases, with 12 bases left between them. The germline CDR1 and CDR2 sequences are LNHDA and SQIVND (reference sequence). CDR3 amino acids: CASSIGTGKDEQYF. For the CDR3, the DNA is TGTGCCAGTAGTATAGGAACGGGGAAAGACGAGCAGTACTTC.

The gene calls are TRBV4-1 and TRBJ2-3; a weak D match, TRBD2 (6 bases). CDR3 length: 16 residues. The germline CDR1 and CDR2 sequences are MGHRA and YSYEKL. Trimming pared 0 bases from V and 2 bases from J, leaving 12 bases between. The CDR3: CASSQEFGGNTDTQYF. CDR3 nucleotide sequence: TGCGCCAGCAGCCAAGAATTTGGCGGGAACACAGATACGCAGTATTTT.

The chain carries TRBV6-6 and TRBJ1-2, with 7 positions matching TRBD1. The CDR3 consists of 15 residues. Germline V gene data show CDR1 as MNHNY and CDR2 as SVGAGI (reference sequence). V gave up 4 bases and J gave up 3 bases; unmatched junction bases: 8. The CDR3 coding sequence is TGTGCCAGCAGTTTCACAGGGGTCGGGGACTATGGCTACACCTTC. Its translation is CASSFTGVGDYGYTF.

V usage is TRBV6-5 and J usage is TRBJ1-5; D unclear. Germline CDR1 and CDR2: MNHEY and SVGAGI. Trimming left V 4 bases short and J 6 bases short, with 16 bases between. The CDR3 has 15 residues. The CDR3 is CASSSLAGSSQPQHF. As DNA, the CDR3 is TGTGCCAGCAGTTCCCTAGCAGGTTCGTCTCAGCCCCAGCATTTT.

Comment on this clone: The junction departs from germline at one end; a sequencing error may be responsible. The V call is TRBV19, the J call TRBJ2-4, with 11 bases identical to TRBD2. The CDR3 totals 14 residues. Germline lookup yields CDR1 LNHDA and CDR2 SQIVND (reference sequence). This chain's CDR3 is CASSTMGLAVNLDF. As DNA, the CDR3 is TGTGCCAGTAGTACCATGGGACTAGCGGTAAACCTTGACTTC.

The DNA of the CDR3 is TGTGCCAGCAGCCACGCGCGCTACGAGCAGTACTTC. Encoded protein: CASSHARYEQYF. The chain recombines TRBV3-1 (or the pseudogene TRBV3-2) with TRBJ2-7, with D uncertain. V was clipped by 3 bases and J by 3 bases, with 6 bases between them. There are 12 residues in the CDR3. Looked up from germline, CDR1 is LGHDT and CDR2 is YNNKEL (reference sequence).

V usage is TRBV7-3 and J usage is TRBJ2-3, with D tentatively TRBD2 (5 bases). V was cut by 1 base and J by 1 base, with 9 bases left in between. Germline CDR1 SGHTA, CDR2 FQGTGA. This CDR3 has 15 amino acids. In DNA, the CDR3 is TGTGCCAGCAGCTTAAATCTGGGAGGCACAGATACGCAGTATTTT. Its translation: CASSLNLGGTDTQYF.

This sequence joins TRBV21-1 and TRBJ2-7; TRBD1, the table's D call, lacks a check against the DNA. TRBV21-1 is listed as a pseudogene. The CDR3 runs to 15 residues. The CDR3: CASSNYQDRTNEQYF. The CDR3 region has the DNA TGTGCCAGCAGCAATTACCAGGATAGAACGAACGAGCAGTACTTC.

V is TRBV10-3 and J is TRBJ2-2; 8 bases agree with TRBD2. Germline values: CDR1 ENHRY, CDR2 SYGVKD. V gave up 3 bases and J gave up 4 bases; unmatched junction bases: 4. CDR3 length equals 15 residues. The CDR3 reads CAISDEREITGELFF. The CDR3 DNA reads TGTGCCATCAGTGACGAGCGGGAGATCACCGGGGAGCTGTTTTTT.

This clone was recorded only once. The chain uses TRBV24-1 and TRBJ1-4; 7 nucleotides line up with TRBD1. Germline V gene data show CDR1 as KGHDR and CDR2 as SFDVKD. The CDR3 runs 15 residues. With V trimmed by 4 bases and J by 8 bases, 9 bases remained unmatched. This CDR3 reads CATSDTGAGNEKLFF. CDR3 in DNA: TGTGCCACCAGTGACACAGGGGCCGGGAACGAAAAACTGTTTTTT.

This clone has just one count. The chain has TRBV7-2 and TRBJ1-1; D gene uncertain. Germline CDR1 and CDR2: SGHTA and FQGNSA. V lost 7 bases, J lost 1 base, and 16 bases lay in between. There are 15 residues in the CDR3. CDR3 in DNA: TGTGCCAGCACCCCCCAGCCTCGGGGGAACACTGAAGCTTTCTTT. This gives the protein CASTPQPRGNTEAFF.

The chain carries TRBV2 and TRBJ1-1, with D maybe TRBD1 (5 bases). Trimming stripped 2 bases from V and 1 base from J, with 11 bases between. The CDR3 contains 15 residues. CDR1 and CDR2 from the germline V gene are SNHLY and FYNNEI. The CDR3 reads CASSEFDSENTEAFF. The CDR3 region has the DNA TGTGCCAGCAGTGAATTTGACAGTGAGAACACTGAAGCTTTCTTT.

This clone was observed a few times. The chain recombines TRBV3-1 (or the pseudogene TRBV3-2) with TRBJ1-2; possibly TRBD1 for D (6 bases). Looked up from germline, CDR1 is LGHDT and CDR2 is YNNKEL (reference sequence). The CDR3 runs to 16 residues. Trimming removed 7 bases from V and 7 bases from J, with 25 bases in between. The CDR3 loop is CASTDRKTARALGYTF. The DNA for the CDR3 is TGTGCCAGCACAGACAGGAAAACCGCTCGGGCCCTTGGCTACACCTTC.

This chain uses TRBV3-1 (or the pseudogene TRBV3-2) with TRBJ2-5, with a possible D match to TRBD2 (7 bases). CDR1 is LGHDT, CDR2 YNNKEL, per germline (reference sequence). The CDR3 consists of 16 residues. With 2 bases removed from V and 1 base from J, the gap between germline ends came to 14 bases. The CDR3 sequence: CASSQRQRGGQETQYF. In nucleotides, the CDR3 is TGTGCCAGCAGCCAAAGGCAAAGGGGGGGCCAAGAGACCCAGTACTTC.

This chain joins TRBV15 and TRBJ1-2; D unclear. The germline V gene encodes CDR1 LNHNV and CDR2 YYDKDF (reference sequence). This CDR3 has 17 residues. The germline V and J ends were trimmed by 5 bases and 0 bases, with 19 bases remaining between them. The CDR3 here is CATSPKYGFGANYGYTF. The CDR3 DNA follows: TGTGCCACCAGCCCTAAATACGGTTTTGGAGCTAACTATGGCTACACCTTC. The variable domain in full, with the rest retrieved from reference TRBV15 and TRBJ1-2, is DAMVIQNPRYQVTQFGKPVTLSCSQTLNHNVMYWYQQKSSQAPKLLFHYYDKDFNNEADTPDNFQSRRPNTSFCFLDIRSPGLGDTAMYLCATSPKYGFGANYGYTFGSGTRLTVV.

This chain links TRBV7-2 with TRBJ1-5; 7 positions agree with TRBD1. With V trimmed by 5 bases and J by 5 bases, 12 bases remained unmatched. Germline loops: CDR1 SGHTA, CDR2 FQGNSA. CDR3 length equals 16 residues. The CDR3 here is CASSPRTGRGDQPQHF. CDR3 DNA sequence: TGTGCCAGCAGCCCCAGGACAGGCCGAGGGGATCAGCCCCAGCATTTT.

This clone was observed a single time. The chain uses TRBV5-1 and TRBJ2-3; the match to TRBD2 covers 8 bases. V was pared by 1 base and J by 3 bases, with 4 bases of the junction left unmatched. CDR3 length: 15 amino acids. Germline V gives CDR1 SGHRS, CDR2 YFSETQ. The DNA for the CDR3 is TGCGCCAGCAGCTTGCGGGGGGGTTGGACAGATACGCAGTATTTT. Its protein is CASSLRGGWTDTQYF.

This clone was seen only once. V is TRBV5-4 and J is TRBJ1-1; 8 bases align to TRBD1. The CDR3 contains 16 residues. Losses at the gene ends were 0 bases for V and 5 bases for J; bases not matched to a gene: 9. CDR1 is SGHNT, CDR2 YYREEE, per germline (reference sequence). The CDR3 protein is CASSLVGPGGNTEAFF. CDR3 sequence (DNA): TGTGCCAGCAGCTTGGTGGGGCCAGGGGGCAATACTGAAGCTTTCTTT.

The table lists this clone with a count of one. J is TRBJ2-5 and V is TRBV6-1; 11 bases line up with TRBD1. The germline V gene encodes CDR1 MNHNS and CDR2 SASEGT. The trim removed 2 bases at V and 5 bases at J, leaving 4 bases unmatched. CDR3 length: 15 amino acids. In DNA form, the CDR3 reads TGTGCCAGCAGTGAAAAGGGGACAGGGGGTGAGACCCAGTACTTC. Protein sequence: CASSEKGTGGETQYF.

The chain recombines TRBV18 with TRBJ2-6; possibly TRBD1 for D (6 bases). The V gene lost 3 bases and the J gene lost 7 bases, with 16 bases spanning the gap. The length of the CDR3 is 16 residues. Germline CDR1 and CDR2: KGHSH and LQKENI. The CDR3 loop is CASSPGAGTGANVLTF. CDR3 in DNA: TGTGCCAGCTCACCGGGGGCCGGGACGGGAGCCAACGTCCTGACTTTC.

DNA for the CDR3: TGTGCCAGCAGTCCGCGGGGGACCGGAAACACCATATATTTT. Protein product: CASSPRGTGNTIYF. V usage is TRBV27 and J usage is TRBJ1-3; TRBD1 is a possible D gene (5 bases). V lost 5 bases, J lost 4 bases, and 12 bases lay in between. The CDR3 is 14 amino acids. Germline V lookup: CDR1 MNHEY, CDR2 SMNVEV (reference sequence).

The chain employs TRBV6-1 and TRBJ2-5; 9 nucleotides agree with TRBD2. CDR3 length: 17 residues. With V trimmed by 3 bases and J by 2 bases, 10 bases remained unmatched. The germline V gene encodes CDR1 MNHNS and CDR2 SASEGT. The CDR3 loop reads CASSDFGLARKQETQYF. The CDR3 bases are TGTGCCAGCAGTGACTTCGGACTAGCGAGAAAACAAGAGACCCAGTACTTC.

This clone was recorded once. The gene calls are TRBV29-1 and TRBJ2-7, with 9 bases fitting TRBD1. CDR3 length equals 12 residues. V trimming: 4 bases; J trimming: 5 bases; junction bases outside the gene matches: 3. Germline CDR1 and CDR2: SQVTM and ANQGSEA. The CDR3 here is CSVGTGVDEQYF. The CDR3 DNA follows: TGCAGCGTTGGGACAGGGGTCGACGAGCAGTACTTC.

The V gene is TRBV18, the J gene TRBJ2-2; 9 nucleotides line up with TRBD1. The CDR3 sequence is 17 residues long. Germline V gene lookup returns CDR1 KGHSH and CDR2 LQKENI. V lost 3 bases and J lost 4; bases outside the gene matches: 9. CDR3 in DNA: TGTGCCAGCTCACCTTTGTCGGGACAGGGTTCCACCGGGGAGCTGTTTTTT. As protein: CASSPLSGQGSTGELFF.

This chain uses TRBV15 with TRBJ1-4, with 8 nucleotides matching TRBD1. The CDR3 consists of 13 residues. V gave up 7 bases and J gave up 5 bases; unmatched junction bases: 3. CDR1 LNHNV and CDR2 YYDKDF come from the germline V gene (reference sequence). CDR3 region: CATNRDRNEKLFF. CDR3 DNA: TGTGCCACCAACCGGGACAGGAATGAAAAACTGTTTTTT. The full variable domain, its missing parts supplied by reference TRBV15 and TRBJ1-4, is DAMVIQNPRYQVTQFGKPVTLSCSQTLNHNVMYWYQQKSSQAPKLLFHYYDKDFNNEADTPDNFQSRRPNTSFCFLDIRSPGLGDTAMYLCATNRDRNEKLFFGSGTQLSVL.

This chain uses TRBV28 with TRBJ2-7; D is uncertain. CDR3 size: 15 residues. Trimming removed 4 bases from V and 4 bases from J, with 17 bases in between. CDR1 is MDHEN, CDR2 SYDVKM, per germline. The CDR3 loop is CASSSSVDLRYEQYF. The CDR3 DNA sequence: TGTGCCAGCAGTTCCTCCGTGGATTTGCGGTACGAGCAGTACTTC.

V and J are TRBV6-1 and TRBJ2-7, with D perhaps matching TRBD1 (5 bases). The germline V gene encodes CDR1 MNHNS and CDR2 SASEGT. CDR3 length: 14 residues. V was shortened by 3 bases and J by 6 bases, with 15 bases between the two germline ends. CDR3 coding DNA: TGTGCCAGCAGTGAGGGGCACCCAGCTGGCGAGCAGTACTTC. It translates to CASSEGHPAGEQYF.

The chain employs TRBV3-1 (or the pseudogene TRBV3-2) and TRBJ2-1; D perhaps matches TRBD1 (5 bases). The germline CDR1 and CDR2 sequences are LGHDT and YNNKEL (reference sequence). This CDR3 spans 12 amino acids. V was pared by 6 bases and J by 7 bases, with 10 bases between. CDR3 loop: CASSVGPNEQFF. CDR3 bases: TGTGCCAGCAGTGTGGGGCCGAATGAGCAGTTCTTC.

This clone has only a few counts. The rearrangement links TRBV2 to TRBJ1-6; TRBD1 is a possible D gene (5 bases). This CDR3 comprises 13 residues. Germline V CDR1 and CDR2: SNHLY, FYNNEI. V was trimmed by 7 bases and J by 8 bases, leaving 12 bases between them. The CDR3 is CASMETGYSPLHF. The DNA for the CDR3 is TGTGCCAGCATGGAAACAGGCTATTCACCCCTCCACTTT.

This rearrangement joins TRBV19 to TRBJ1-2; no reliable D call. The CDR3 is made up of 13 amino acids. Trimming stripped 3 bases from V and 7 bases from J, with 12 bases between. Germline CDR1 reads LNHDA; CDR2 reads SQIVND (reference sequence). CDR3 nucleotides: TGTGCCAGTAGTATGGCGGGTTCGGGTGGCTACACCTTC. Its translation: CASSMAGSGGYTF.

The rearrangement joins TRBV6-1 to TRBJ1-4; maybe TRBD1 (6 bases). This CDR3 is built from 15 residues. V gave up 0 bases and J gave up 5 bases, with 10 bases separating them. CDR1 MNHNS and CDR2 SASEGT come from the germline V gene. The CDR3 region has the DNA TGTGCCAGCAGTGAAGCGCACAGGGCCAATGAAAAACTGTTTTTT. Residues: CASSEAHRANEKLFF.

This clone was detected once. The rearrangement joins TRBV6-5 to TRBJ2-6; possibly TRBD1 for D (5 bases). The CDR3 contains 15 residues. Germline assignment: CDR1 MNHEY and CDR2 SVGAGI. V lost 6 bases to trimming and J lost 0 bases, with 9 bases between them. DNA for the CDR3: TGTGCCAGCAGACAGGTTTTCTCTGGGGCCAACGTCCTGACTTTC. It encodes CASRQVFSGANVLTF.